Shown below are 13 T cell receptor beta chains from a single sample sequenced in a study of sequential checkpoint blockade in melanoma. Treatment denoted: randomized to nivolumab then ipilimumab (arm A) or the reverse (arm B). Libraries were prepared by immunoSEQ multiplex PCR; TCRdb keeps only in-frame clonotypes and omits some of them. The repertoire holds about 9,600 clones, with more than 20% as singletons. The sample was tumor tissue (inferred from file names), taken from a patient given nivolumab and ipilimumab in sequence. The source is a human donor with melanoma.

Judged by abundance, this clone is large. The chain couples TRBV6-8 to TRBJ2-1; 11 nucleotides match TRBD2. The V gene's germline CDR1 is MNHGY and CDR2 SAAAGT. Trimming took 5 bases from V and 10 from J; bases not matched to a gene: 13. CDR3 size: 16 residues. CDR3 region: CASSITWTSGPGEQFF. The CDR3 DNA is TGTGCCAGCAGTATCACCTGGACTAGCGGGCCGGGGGAGCAGTTCTTC.

J is TRBJ1-2 and V is TRBV19; a weak D match, TRBD1 (5 bases). Germline V gene lookup returns CDR1 LNHDA and CDR2 SQIVND (reference sequence). V lost 6 bases to trimming and J lost 8 bases, with 22 bases between them. The CDR3 runs 15 residues. The CDR3 DNA reads as TGTGCCAGTAGCTTAGACTCCAGGGTAGTAGTCGGCTACACCTTC. It codes for CASSLDSRVVVGYTF.

The V call is TRBV28, the J call TRBJ2-1, with D unclear. Germline V gives CDR1 MDHEN, CDR2 SYDVKM. V lost 7 bases and J lost 8, with 12 bases in between. This CDR3 is built from 12 residues. CDR3 region: CASKQYEDEQFF. The CDR3, as DNA: TGTGCCAGCAAACAGTATGAGGATGAGCAGTTCTTC.

The rearrangement joins TRBV28 to TRBJ2-7; TRBD1 agrees at 10 bases. V lost 5 bases and J lost 2; bases outside the gene matches: 6. The length of the CDR3 is 15 residues. In germline, CDR1 is MDHEN, CDR2 SYDVKM. The CDR3, as DNA: TGTGCCAGCAGTATCCCCGGACAGGGGGCCTACGAGCAGTACTTC. As protein: CASSIPGQGAYEQYF.

In its sample, this clone was seen a few times. The V and J genes are TRBV11-3 and TRBJ1-3; 10 nucleotides match TRBD1. CDR3 length: 17 amino acids. V shed 3 bases and J 0 bases; nucleotides not matched to a gene: 5. CDR1 and CDR2 (germline): SGHNT, YENEEA. In DNA form, the CDR3 reads TGTGCCAGCAGCTTGACCGGGACAGGGGACTCTGGAAACACCATATATTTT. It translates to CASSLTGTGDSGNTIYF.

This chain uses TRBV19 with TRBJ2-3; 8 nucleotides line up with TRBD1. This CDR3 region has 16 residues. Trimming cost V 4 bases and J 3 bases; bases outside gene matches: 9. CDR1 and CDR2 (germline): LNHDA, SQIVND (reference sequence). CDR3 coding DNA: TGTGCCAGTAGTACGCCGTTGGACAGGGATACAGATACGCAGTATTTT. Its protein is CASSTPLDRDTDTQYF.

In this sample, this clone turned up a few times. This chain joins TRBV9 and TRBJ2-3, with a tentative D call TRBD2 (5 bases). Trimming cost V 0 bases and J 0 bases, with 14 bases left between them. This CDR3 contains 17 residues. From germline, CDR1 is SGDLS and CDR2 YYNGEE. CDR3 loop: CASSVVGGSLSTDTQYF. The DNA for the CDR3 is TGTGCCAGCAGCGTAGTTGGAGGTTCCCTTAGCACAGATACGCAGTATTTT.

V is TRBV7-2 and J is TRBJ1-2; D remains ambiguous. The V gene lost 1 base and the J gene lost 0 bases, with 6 bases spanning the gap. The CDR3 loop spans 14 amino acids. Germline V gene sequence: CDR1 SGHTA, CDR2 FQGNSA. The CDR3 protein is CASSLGTANYGYTF. The CDR3, as DNA: TGTGCCAGCAGCTTAGGTACGGCTAACTATGGCTACACCTTC.

This clone was detected only a few times. This chain uses TRBV9 with TRBJ2-1; TRBD2 matches at 9 bases. V was pared by 0 bases and J by 6 bases, with 4 bases of the junction left unmatched. Germline V gives CDR1 SGDLS, CDR2 YYNGEE. The CDR3 spans 15 residues. In DNA, the CDR3 is TGTGCCAGCAGCGTAGTTAGCGGGAGCGGCAATGAGCAGTTCTTC. Translated: CASSVVSGSGNEQFF.

This clone is labeled as medium-sized. This rearrangement joins TRBV6-8 to TRBJ1-1, with D hard to call. The V and J ends lost 6 bases and 1 base respectively, with 15 bases between them. The CDR3 is 15 residues long. The V gene's germline CDR1 is MNHGY and CDR2 SAAAGT. The CDR3 DNA follows: TGTGCCAGCAGCCCGGTTTGGAGGGAGAACACTGAAGCTTTCTTT. It translates to CASSPVWRENTEAFF.

This chain joins TRBV12-5 and TRBJ2-6; D is uncertain. Germline V gene data show CDR1 as LGHNT and CDR2 as FRNRAP. Trimming took off 0 bases at V and 1 base at J, with 10 bases between the two ends. The CDR3 has 17 amino acids. CDR3 bases: TGTGCTAGTGGTTTGGTAACAGTTAGTTCTGGGGCCAACGTCCTGACTTTC. It translates to CASGLVTVSSGANVLTF.

In this sample, this clone turned up a few times. This sequence joins TRBV9 and TRBJ2-7, with D possibly matching TRBD2 (6 bases). Looked up from germline, CDR1 is SGDLS and CDR2 is YYNGEE. V lost 6 bases, J lost 3 bases, and 16 bases lay in between. CDR3 length: 14 amino acids. CDR3 nucleotide sequence: TGTGCCAGCAAATGGGAGGTGCGGGTCTACGAGCAGTACTTC. This gives the protein CASKWEVRVYEQYF.

A few counts support this clone. The V and J genes are TRBV11-3 and TRBJ2-1; 11 bases are shared with TRBD2. This CDR3 is built from 16 residues. Trimming took 0 bases from V and 7 from J; bases not matched to a gene: 5. Germline V lookup: CDR1 SGHNT, CDR2 YENEEA. As DNA, the CDR3 is TGTGCCAGCAGCTTAGAATGGGGACTAGCGGAAAATGAGCAGTTCTTC. This sequence encodes CASSLEWGLAENEQFF. The variable domain in full, completed from reference TRBV11-3 and TRBJ2-1, reads EAGVVQSPRYKIIEKKQPVAFWCNPISGHNTLYWYLQNLGQGPELLIRYENEEAVDDSQLPKDRFSAERLKGVDSTLKIQPAELGDSAVYLCASSLEWGLAENEQFFGPGTRLTVL.